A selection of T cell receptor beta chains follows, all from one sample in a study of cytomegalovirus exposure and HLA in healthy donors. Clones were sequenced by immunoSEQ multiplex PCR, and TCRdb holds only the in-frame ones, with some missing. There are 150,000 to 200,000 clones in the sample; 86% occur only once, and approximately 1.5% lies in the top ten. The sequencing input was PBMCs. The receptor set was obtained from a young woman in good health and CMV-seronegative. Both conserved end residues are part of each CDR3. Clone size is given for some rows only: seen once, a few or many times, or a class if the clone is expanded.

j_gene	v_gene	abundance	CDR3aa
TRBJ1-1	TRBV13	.	CASTMGRGLEAFF
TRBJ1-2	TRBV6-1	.	CASREEGYTF
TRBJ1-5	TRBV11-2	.	CASTAGAGSNQPQHF
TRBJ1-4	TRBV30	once	CACSGHPNEKLFF
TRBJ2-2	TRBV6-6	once	CASSYSSRVELFF
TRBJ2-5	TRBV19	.	CASSTIPQGAGEETQYF
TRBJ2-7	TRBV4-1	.	CASSHHRDRVNF
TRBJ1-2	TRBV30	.	CACRALGYGYTF
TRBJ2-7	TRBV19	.	CASSTSRGPYEQYF
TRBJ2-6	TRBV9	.	CASSAKGASGANVLTF
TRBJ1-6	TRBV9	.	CASRAGKTYNSPLHF
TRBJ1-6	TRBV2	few	CASSEGTGGSPLHF
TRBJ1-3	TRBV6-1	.	CASSEAGGSSGNTIYF
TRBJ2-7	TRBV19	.	CASSKQTFGSYEQYF
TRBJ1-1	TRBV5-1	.	CASRPGTGTTEAFF
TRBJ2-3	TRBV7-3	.	CASSYTGTVRTDTQYF
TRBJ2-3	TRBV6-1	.	CASGDRDPDTQYF
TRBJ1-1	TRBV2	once	CASRPQVLEAFF
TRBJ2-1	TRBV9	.	CASSVGQGLYNEQFF
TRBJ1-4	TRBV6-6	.	CASRGTGSNEKLFF
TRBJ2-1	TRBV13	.	CASSFGGNEQFF
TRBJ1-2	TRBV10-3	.	CAIRVEGTGSSCTF
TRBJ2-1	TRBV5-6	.	CASSGGLGVYNEQFF
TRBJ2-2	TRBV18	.	CASSPSGLDNTGELFF
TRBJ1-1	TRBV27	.	CASSSQQGDTEAFF
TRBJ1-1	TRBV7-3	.	CASSRLGQGYTEAFF
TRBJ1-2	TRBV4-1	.	CASSQERSYGYTF
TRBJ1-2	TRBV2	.	CASSEALWTPYGYTF
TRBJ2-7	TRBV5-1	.	CASSLAPGRLGQGSREQYF
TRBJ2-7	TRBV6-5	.	CASSYIGKQYF
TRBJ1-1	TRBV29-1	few	CSVVSGQNTEAFF
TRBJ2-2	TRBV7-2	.	CASTIHIDRGGELFF
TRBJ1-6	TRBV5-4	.	CASSRTALNRNSPLHF
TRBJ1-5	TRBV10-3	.	CAISTGPSNQPQHF
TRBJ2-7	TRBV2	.	CARAGDRGRTYEQYF
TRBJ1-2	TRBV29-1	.	CSVLDGTNYGYTF
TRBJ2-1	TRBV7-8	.	CASSLATSGNEQFF
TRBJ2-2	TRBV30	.	CAWSSSATGELFF
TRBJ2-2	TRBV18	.	CASSPPGPNTGELFF
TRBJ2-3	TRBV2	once	CASSEATSGGTDTQYF
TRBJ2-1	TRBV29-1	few	CSVEDWREGNEQFF
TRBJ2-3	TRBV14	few	CASSQLQGMVADTQYF
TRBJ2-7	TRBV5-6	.	CASSLGWESPYEQYF
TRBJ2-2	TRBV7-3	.	CASSLIGGRTGELFF
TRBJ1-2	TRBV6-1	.	CASSEYRLGSAF
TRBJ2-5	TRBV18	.	CASSPRTAKQETQYF
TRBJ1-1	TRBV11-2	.	CASRPGTSEAFF
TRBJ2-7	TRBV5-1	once	CASSFPDRTDYEQYF
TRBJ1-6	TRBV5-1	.	CASSEPENSPLHF
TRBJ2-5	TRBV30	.	CAWSADRQETQYF
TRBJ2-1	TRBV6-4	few	CASSDSSGGAYEQFF
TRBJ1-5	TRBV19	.	CASRRTGGNNQPQHF
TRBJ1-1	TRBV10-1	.	CASSDGTGADTEAFF